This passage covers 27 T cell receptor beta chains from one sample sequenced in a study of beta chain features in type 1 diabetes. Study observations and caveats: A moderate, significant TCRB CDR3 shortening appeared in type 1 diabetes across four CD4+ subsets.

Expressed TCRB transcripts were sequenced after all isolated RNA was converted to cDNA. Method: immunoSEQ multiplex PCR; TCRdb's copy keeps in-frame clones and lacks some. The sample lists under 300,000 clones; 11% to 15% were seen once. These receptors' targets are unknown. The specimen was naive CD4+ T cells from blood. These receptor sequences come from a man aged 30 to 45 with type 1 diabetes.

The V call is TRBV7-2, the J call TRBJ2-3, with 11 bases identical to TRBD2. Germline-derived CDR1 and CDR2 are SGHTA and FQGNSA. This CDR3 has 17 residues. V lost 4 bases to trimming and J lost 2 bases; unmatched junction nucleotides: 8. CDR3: CASSSQGTSGSTDTQYF. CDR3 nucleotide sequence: TGTGCCAGCAGCTCCCAAGGGACTAGCGGATCCACAGATACGCAGTATTTT.

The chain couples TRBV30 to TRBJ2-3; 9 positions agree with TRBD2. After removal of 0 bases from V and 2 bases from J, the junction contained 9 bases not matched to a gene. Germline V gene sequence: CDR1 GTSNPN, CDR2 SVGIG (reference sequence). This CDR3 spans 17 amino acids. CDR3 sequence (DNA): TGTGCCTGGAGTGTGAGAACTAGCGGGCTAAACACAGATACGCAGTATTTT. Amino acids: CAWSVRTSGLNTDTQYF.

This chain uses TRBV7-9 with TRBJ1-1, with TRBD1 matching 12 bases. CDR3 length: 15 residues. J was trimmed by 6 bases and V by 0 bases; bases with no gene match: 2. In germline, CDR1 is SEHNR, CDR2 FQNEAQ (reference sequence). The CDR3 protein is CASSLAGTGGPEAFF. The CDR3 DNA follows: TGTGCCAGCAGCTTAGCGGGGACAGGGGGCCCTGAAGCTTTCTTT.

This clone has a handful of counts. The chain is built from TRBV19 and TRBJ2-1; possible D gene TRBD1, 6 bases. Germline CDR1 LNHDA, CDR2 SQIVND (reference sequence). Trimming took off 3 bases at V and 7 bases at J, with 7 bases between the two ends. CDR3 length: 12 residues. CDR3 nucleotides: TGTGCCAGTAGTATCGGACAGAATGAGCAGTTCTTC. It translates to CASSIGQNEQFF.

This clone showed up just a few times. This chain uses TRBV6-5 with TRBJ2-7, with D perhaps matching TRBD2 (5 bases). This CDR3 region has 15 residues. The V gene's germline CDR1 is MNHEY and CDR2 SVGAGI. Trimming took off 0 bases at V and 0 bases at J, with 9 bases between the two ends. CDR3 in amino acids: CASSYSRSGSYEQYF. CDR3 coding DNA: TGTGCCAGCAGTTACTCTCGGAGCGGCTCCTACGAGCAGTACTTC.

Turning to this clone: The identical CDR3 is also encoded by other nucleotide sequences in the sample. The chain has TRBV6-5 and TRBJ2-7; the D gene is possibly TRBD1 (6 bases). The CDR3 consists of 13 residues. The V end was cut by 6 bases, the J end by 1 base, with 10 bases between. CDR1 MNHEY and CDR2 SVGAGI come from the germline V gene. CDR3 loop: CASSRQVSYEQYF. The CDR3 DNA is TGTGCCAGCAGCAGACAGGTATCCTACGAGCAGTACTTC.

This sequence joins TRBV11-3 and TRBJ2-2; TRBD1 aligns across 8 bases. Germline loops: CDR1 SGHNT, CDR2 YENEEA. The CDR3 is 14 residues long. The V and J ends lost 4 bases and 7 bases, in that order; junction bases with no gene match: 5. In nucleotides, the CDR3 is TGTGCCAGCAGCTCCAGGGGGCGAAACGGGGAGCTGTTTTTT. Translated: CASSSRGRNGELFF.

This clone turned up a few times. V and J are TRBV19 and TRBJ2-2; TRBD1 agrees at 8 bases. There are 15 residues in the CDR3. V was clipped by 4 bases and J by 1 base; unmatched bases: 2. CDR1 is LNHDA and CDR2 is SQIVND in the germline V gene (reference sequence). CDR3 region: CASSTGTGNTGELFF. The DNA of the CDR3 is TGTGCCAGTAGTACAGGGACAGGGAACACCGGGGAGCTGTTTTTT.

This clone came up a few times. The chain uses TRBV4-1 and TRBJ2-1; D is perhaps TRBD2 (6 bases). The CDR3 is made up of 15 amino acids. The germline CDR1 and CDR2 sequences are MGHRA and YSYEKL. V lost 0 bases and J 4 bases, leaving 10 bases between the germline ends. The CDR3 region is CASSQEISGYNEQFF. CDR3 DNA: TGCGCCAGCAGCCAAGAAATAAGCGGGTACAATGAGCAGTTCTTC.

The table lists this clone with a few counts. CDR3 DNA sequence: TGTGCCAGCAGGGTAGGGACAGGGGCCGGCTACACCTTC. As protein: CASRVGTGAGYTF. This chain links TRBV7-9 with TRBJ1-2; 10 nucleotides line up with TRBD1. Germline V gene data show CDR1 as SEHNR and CDR2 as FQNEAQ (reference sequence). CDR3 size: 13 residues. The V segment lost 6 bases and the J segment 8 bases; nucleotides outside the gene matches: 6.

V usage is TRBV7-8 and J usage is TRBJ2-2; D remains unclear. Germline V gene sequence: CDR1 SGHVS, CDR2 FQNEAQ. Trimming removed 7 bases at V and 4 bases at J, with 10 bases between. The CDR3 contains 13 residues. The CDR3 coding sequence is TGTGCCAGCACCACGACTCCCACCGGGGAGCTGTTTTTT. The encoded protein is CASTTTPTGELFF.

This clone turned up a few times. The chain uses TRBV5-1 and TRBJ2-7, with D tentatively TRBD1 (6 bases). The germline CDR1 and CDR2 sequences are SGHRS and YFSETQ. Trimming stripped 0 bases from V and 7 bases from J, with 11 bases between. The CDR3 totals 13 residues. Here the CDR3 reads CASSLDRQAEQYF. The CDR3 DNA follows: TGCGCCAGCAGCTTGGATCGACAGGCGGAGCAGTACTTC. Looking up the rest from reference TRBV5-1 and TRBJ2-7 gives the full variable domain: KAGVTQTPRYLIKTRGQQVTLSCSPISGHRSVSWYQQTPGQGLQFLFEYFSETQRNKGNFPGRFSGRQFSNSRSEMNVSTLELGDSALYLCASSLDRQAEQYFGPGTRLTVT.

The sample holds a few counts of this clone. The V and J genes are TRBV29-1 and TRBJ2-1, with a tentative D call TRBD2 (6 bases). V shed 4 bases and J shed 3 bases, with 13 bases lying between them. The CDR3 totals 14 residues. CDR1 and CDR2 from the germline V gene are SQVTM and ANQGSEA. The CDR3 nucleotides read TGCAGCGTTGCGACTAGGTTAAGCTACAATGAGCAGTTCTTC. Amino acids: CSVATRLSYNEQFF.

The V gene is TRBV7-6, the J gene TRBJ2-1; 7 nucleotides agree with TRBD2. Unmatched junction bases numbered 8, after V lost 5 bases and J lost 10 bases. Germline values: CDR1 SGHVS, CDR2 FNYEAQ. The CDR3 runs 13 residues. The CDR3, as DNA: TGTGCCAGCAGCCACGGGGCGGGAGAGGAGCAGTTCTTC. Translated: CASSHGAGEEQFF.

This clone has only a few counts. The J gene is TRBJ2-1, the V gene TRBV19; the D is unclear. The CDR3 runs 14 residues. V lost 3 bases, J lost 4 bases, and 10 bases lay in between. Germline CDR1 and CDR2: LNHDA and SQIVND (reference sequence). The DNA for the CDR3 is TGTGCCAGTAGTATGTCGACACAATACAATGAGCAGTTCTTC. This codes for CASSMSTQYNEQFF.

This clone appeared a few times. CDR3 loop: CSVQGGETQYF. CDR3 nucleotide sequence: TGCAGCGTTCAGGGTGGGGAGACCCAGTACTTC. The chain uses TRBV29-1 and TRBJ2-5; a weak D match, TRBD1 (5 bases). The V gene lost 5 bases and the J gene lost 5 bases, with 9 bases spanning the gap. Germline CDR1 reads SQVTM; CDR2 reads ANQGSEA. This CDR3 is built from 11 residues. Supplemented by reference TRBV29-1 and TRBJ2-5, the full variable domain reads SAVISQKPSRDICQRGTSLTIQCQVDSQVTMMFWYRQQPGQSLTLIATANQGSEATYESGFVIDKFPISRPNLTFSTLTVSNMSPEDSSIYLCSVQGGETQYFGPGTRLLVL.

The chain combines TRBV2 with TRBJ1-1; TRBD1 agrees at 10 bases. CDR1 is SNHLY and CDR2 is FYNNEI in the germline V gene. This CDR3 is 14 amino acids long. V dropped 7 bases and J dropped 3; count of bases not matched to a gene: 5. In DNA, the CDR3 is TGTGCCAGCAACCCGGACAGGGGGGACACTGAAGCTTTCTTT. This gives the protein CASNPDRGDTEAFF.

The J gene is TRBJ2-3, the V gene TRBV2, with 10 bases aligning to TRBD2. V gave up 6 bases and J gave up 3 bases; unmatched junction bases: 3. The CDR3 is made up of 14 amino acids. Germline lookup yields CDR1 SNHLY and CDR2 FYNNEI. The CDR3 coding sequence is TGTGCCAGCAGGGGACTAGCGAGTACAGATACGCAGTATTTT. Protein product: CASRGLASTDTQYF.

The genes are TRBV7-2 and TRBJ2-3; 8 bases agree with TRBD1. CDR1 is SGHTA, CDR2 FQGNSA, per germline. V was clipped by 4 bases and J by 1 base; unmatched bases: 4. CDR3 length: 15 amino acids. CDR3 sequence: CASSYGQGGTDTQYF. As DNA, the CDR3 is TGTGCCAGCAGCTACGGACAGGGAGGCACAGATACGCAGTATTTT.

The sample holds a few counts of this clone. As DNA, the CDR3 is TGTGCCAGCTCACCTGGGACAGAAAAAGCCTACGAGCAGTACTTC. It translates to CASSPGTEKAYEQYF. V usage is TRBV18 and J usage is TRBJ2-5, with TRBD1 identical over 7 bases. The J call may be mistaken, given a closer DNA end match to TRBJ2-7. Germline V gene sequence: CDR1 KGHSH, CDR2 LQKENI. CDR3 length: 15 residues.

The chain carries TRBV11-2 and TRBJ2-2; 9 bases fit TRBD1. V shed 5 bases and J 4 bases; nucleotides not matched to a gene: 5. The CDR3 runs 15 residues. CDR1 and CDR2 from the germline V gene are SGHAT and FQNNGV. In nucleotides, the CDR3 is TGTGCCAGCAGCCGACAGGGGGTGAGCACCGGGGAGCTGTTTTTT. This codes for CASSRQGVSTGELFF.

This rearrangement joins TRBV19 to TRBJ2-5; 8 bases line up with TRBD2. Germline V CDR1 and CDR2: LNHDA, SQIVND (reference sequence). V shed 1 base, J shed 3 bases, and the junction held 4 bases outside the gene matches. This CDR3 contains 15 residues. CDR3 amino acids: CASSIAPGLEETQYF. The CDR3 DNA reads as TGTGCCAGTAGTATAGCTCCGGGACTAGAAGAGACCCAGTACTTC.

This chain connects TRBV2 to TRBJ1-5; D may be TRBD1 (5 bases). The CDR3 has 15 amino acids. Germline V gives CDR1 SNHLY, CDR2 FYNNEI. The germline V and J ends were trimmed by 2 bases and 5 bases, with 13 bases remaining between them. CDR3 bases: TGTGCCAGCAGTGAACGGGCAGGGAGGTATCAGCCCCAGCATTTT. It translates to CASSERAGRYQPQHF.

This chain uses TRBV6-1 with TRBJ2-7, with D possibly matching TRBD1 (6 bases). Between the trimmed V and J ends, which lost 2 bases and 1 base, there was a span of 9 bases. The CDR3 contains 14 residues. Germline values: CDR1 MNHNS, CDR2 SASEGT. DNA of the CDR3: TGTGCCAGCAGTGAACCCGGACAGTCCTACGAGCAGTACTTC. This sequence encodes CASSEPGQSYEQYF.

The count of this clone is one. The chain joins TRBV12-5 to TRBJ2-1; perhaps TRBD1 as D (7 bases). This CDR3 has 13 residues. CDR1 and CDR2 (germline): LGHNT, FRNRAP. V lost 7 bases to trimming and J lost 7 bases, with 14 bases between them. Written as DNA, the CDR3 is TGTGCTAGTGCCCAGACAGGGACTAATGAGCAGTTCTTC. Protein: CASAQTGTNEQFF. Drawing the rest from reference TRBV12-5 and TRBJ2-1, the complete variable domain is DARVTQTPRHKVTEMGQEVTMRCQPILGHNTVFWYRQTMMQGLELLAYFRNRAPLDDSGMPKDRFSAEMPDATLATLKIQPSEPRDSAVYFCASAQTGTNEQFFGPGTRLTVL.

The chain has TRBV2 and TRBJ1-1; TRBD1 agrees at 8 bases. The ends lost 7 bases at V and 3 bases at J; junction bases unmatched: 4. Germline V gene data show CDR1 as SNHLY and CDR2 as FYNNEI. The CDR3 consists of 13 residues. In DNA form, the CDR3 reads TGTGCCAGCATCAGGGGGCCTGACACTGAAGCTTTCTTT. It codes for CASIRGPDTEAFF.

The CDR3 region is CASSKTASTDTQYF. The CDR3 nucleotides are TGTGCCAGCAGTAAGACTGCCAGCACAGATACGCAGTATTTT. The chain combines TRBV25-1 with TRBJ2-3; D not certain. Germline CDR1 is MGHDK and CDR2 is SYGVNS. This CDR3 spans 14 amino acids. V lost 5 bases and J lost 0, with 9 bases in between. Full variable domain (remainder filled in from reference TRBV25-1 and TRBJ2-3): EADIYQTPRYLVIGTGKKITLECSQTMGHDKMYWYQQDPGMELHLIHYSYGVNSTEKGDLSSESTVSRIRTEHFPLTLESARPSHTSQYLCASSKTASTDTQYFGPGTRLTVL.